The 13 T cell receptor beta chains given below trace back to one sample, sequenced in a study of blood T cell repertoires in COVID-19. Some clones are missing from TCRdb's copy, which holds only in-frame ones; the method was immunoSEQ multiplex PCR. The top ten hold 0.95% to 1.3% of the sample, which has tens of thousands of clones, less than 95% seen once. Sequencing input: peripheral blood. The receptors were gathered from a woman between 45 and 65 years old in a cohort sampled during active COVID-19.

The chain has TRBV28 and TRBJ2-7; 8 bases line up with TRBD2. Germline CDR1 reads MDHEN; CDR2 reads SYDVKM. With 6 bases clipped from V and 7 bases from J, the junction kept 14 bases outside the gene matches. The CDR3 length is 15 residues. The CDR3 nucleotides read TGTGCCAGCAGCCTCCGGACGAGGGGCGGGGGGGAGCAGTACTTC. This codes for CASSLRTRGGGEQYF.

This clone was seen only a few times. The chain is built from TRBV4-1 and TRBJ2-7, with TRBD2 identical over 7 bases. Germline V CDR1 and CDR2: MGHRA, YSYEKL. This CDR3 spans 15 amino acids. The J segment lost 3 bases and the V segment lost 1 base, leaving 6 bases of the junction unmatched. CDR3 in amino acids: CASSQASGTFYEQYF. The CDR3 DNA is TGCGCCAGCAGCCAAGCTAGCGGCACATTCTACGAGCAGTACTTC.

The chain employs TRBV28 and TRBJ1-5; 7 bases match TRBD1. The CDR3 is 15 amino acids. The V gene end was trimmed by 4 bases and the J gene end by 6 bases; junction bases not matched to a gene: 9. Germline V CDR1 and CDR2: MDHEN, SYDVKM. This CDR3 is CASSSSTRGPQPQHF. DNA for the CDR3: TGTGCCAGCAGTTCCTCAACGAGGGGGCCTCAGCCCCAGCATTTT.

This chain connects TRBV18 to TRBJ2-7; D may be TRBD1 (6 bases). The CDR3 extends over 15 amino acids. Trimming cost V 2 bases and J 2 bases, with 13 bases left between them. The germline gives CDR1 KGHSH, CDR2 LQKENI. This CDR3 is CASSPGADSTYEQYF. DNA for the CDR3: TGTGCCAGCTCACCAGGGGCGGACAGTACCTACGAGCAGTACTTC.

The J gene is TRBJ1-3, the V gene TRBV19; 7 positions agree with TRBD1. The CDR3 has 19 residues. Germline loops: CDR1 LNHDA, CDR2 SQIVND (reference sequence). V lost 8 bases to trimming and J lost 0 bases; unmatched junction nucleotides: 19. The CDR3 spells CASLATPGQRPSSGNTIYF. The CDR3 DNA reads TGTGCCAGTTTAGCCACTCCGGGACAGCGCCCAAGCTCTGGAAACACCATATATTTT.

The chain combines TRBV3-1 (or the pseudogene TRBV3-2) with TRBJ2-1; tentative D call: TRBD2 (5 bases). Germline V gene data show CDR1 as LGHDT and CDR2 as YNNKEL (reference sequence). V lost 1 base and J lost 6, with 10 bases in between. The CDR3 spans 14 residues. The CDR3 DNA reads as TGTGCCAGCAGCCAAGGATGGGGAGTCAATGAGCAGTTCTTC. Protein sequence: CASSQGWGVNEQFF.

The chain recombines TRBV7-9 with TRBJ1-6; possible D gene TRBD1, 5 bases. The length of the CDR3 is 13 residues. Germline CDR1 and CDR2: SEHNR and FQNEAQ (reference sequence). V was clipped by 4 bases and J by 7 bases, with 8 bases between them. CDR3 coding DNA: TGTGCCAGCAGCTGGGAGGGGAATTCACCCCTCCACTTT. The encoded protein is CASSWEGNSPLHF.

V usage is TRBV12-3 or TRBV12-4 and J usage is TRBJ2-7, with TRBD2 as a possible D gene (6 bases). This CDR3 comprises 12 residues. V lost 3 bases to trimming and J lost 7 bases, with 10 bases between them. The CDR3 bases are TGTGCCAGCAGTTTGGCGGCGGGGGAGCAGTACTTC. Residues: CASSLAAGEQYF.

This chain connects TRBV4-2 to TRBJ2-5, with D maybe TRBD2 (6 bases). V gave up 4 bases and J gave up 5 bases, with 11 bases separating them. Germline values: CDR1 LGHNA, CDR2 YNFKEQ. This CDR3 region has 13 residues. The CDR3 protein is CASSPGGKETQYF. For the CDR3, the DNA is TGTGCCAGCAGCCCTGGGGGGAAGGAGACCCAGTACTTC.

The CDR3 sequence: CASSPLGSGDTQYF. The CDR3 nucleotides read TGTGCCAGCAGCCCTTTGGGGTCGGGGGATACGCAGTATTTT. The chain links TRBV7-3 to TRBJ2-3; D possibly corresponds to TRBD2 (5 bases). In germline, CDR1 is SGHTA, CDR2 FQGTGA. Trimming took 5 bases from V and 6 from J, leaving 15 bases between them. There are 14 residues in the CDR3.

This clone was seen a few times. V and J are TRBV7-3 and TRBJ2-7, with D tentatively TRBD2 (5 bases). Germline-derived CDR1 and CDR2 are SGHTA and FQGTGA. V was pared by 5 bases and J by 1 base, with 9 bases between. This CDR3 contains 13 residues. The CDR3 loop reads CASSPSGSYEQYF. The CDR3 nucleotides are TGTGCCAGCAGCCCCTCGGGATCCTACGAGCAGTACTTC.

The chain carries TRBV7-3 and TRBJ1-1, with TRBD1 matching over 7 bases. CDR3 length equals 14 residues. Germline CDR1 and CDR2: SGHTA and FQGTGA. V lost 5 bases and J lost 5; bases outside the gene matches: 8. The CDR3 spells CASSRQGPETEAFF. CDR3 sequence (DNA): TGTGCCAGCAGCAGACAGGGTCCGGAGACTGAAGCTTTCTTT.

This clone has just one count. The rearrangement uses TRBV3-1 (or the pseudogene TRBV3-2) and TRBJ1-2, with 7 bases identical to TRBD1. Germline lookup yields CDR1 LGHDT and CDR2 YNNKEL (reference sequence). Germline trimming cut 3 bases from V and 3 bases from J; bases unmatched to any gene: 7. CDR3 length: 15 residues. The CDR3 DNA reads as TGTGCCAGCAGCCAGTCCGACAGGGCCCACTATGGCTACACCTTC. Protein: CASSQSDRAHYGYTF.